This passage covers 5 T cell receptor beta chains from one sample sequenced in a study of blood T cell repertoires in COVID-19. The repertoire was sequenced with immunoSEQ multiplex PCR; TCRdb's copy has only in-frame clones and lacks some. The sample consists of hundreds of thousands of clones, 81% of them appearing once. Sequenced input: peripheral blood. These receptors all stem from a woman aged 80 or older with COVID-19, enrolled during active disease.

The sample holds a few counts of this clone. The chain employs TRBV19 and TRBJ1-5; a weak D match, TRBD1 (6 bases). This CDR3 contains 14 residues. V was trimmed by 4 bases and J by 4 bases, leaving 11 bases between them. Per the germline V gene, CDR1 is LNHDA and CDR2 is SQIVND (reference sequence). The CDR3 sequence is CASSKGTQNQPQHF. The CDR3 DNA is TGTGCCAGTAGTAAGGGGACACAGAATCAGCCCCAGCATTTT.

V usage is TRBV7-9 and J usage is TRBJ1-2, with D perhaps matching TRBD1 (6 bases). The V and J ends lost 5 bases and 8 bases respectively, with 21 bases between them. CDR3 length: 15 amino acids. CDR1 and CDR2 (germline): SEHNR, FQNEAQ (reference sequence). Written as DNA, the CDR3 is TGTGCCAGCAGCCCCGCGGGGGGCGAAATTGGAGGCTACACCTTC. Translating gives CASSPAGGEIGGYTF. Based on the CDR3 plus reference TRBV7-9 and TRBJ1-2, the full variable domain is DTGVSQNPRHKITKRGQNVTFRCDPISEHNRLYWYRQTLGQGPEFLTYFQNEAQLEKSRLLSDRFSAERPKGSFSTLEIQRTEQGDSAMYLCASSPAGGEIGGYTFGSGTRLTVV.

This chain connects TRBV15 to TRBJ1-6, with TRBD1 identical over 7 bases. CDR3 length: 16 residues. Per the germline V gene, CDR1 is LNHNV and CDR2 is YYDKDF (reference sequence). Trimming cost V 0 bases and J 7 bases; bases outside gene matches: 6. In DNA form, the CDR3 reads TGTGCCACCAGCAGAGATGGGGACAGACGGAATTCACCCCTCCACTTT. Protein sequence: CATSRDGDRRNSPLHF.

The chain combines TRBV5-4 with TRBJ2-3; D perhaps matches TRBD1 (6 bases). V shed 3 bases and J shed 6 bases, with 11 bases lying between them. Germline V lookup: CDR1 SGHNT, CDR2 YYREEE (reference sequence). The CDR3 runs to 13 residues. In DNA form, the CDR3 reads TGTGCCAGCAGCTCCAGGGGTGGGGATACGCAGTATTTT. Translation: CASSSRGGDTQYF.

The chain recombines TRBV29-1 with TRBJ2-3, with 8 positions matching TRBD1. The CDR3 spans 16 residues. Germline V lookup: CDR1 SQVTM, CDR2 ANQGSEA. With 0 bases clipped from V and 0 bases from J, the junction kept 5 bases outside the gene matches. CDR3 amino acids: CSVEDPWTGSTDTQYF. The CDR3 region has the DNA TGCAGCGTTGAAGACCCCTGGACAGGGAGCACAGATACGCAGTATTTT.